This T cell receptor (beta chain) was obtained from a study of shared clonotypes between healthy human individuals. The assay was run at deep level. The table came from immunoSEQ multiplex PCR; TCRdb's copy has only in-frame clones and leaves some out. The profile covers approximately 2,000,000 clones, with 90% to 95% appearing a single time and roughly 1.7% taken by the ten largest. CDR3 length: 14 residues. V was clipped by 8 bases and J by 2 bases; unmatched bases: 5. The germline V gene encodes CDR1 LNHNV and CDR2 YYDKDF (reference sequence). Study-wide findings and caveats: All-four-donor shared clonotypes had higher generation probabilities than non-shared clonotypes did.

Naive CD8 isolation took CD45RO-negative cells positively selected for CCR7 and excluded terminally differentiated effector memory CD45RA+ cells. For this clone: Its target is not known.

The sequence was collected from a man younger than 35 in good health. Some clones in this sample may be carry-over from other donors' samples. The chain has TRBV15 and TRBJ2-2, with 7 bases matching TRBD1. The sequenced sample consisted of naive CD8+ T cells from PBMCs. In nucleotides, the CDR3 is TGTGCCACCGTGGACAGGAAAAACACCGGGGAGCTGTTTTTT. Its protein product is CATVDRKNTGELFF.